These T cell receptor beta chains were read from a single sample in a study of CD8+CD57+ T cells in acquired aplastic anemia. TCRdb re-called the reads with MiXCR, one entry per CDR3 protein. The repertoire has some 280,000 distinct CDR3 sequences, approximately 57% of them found once; the top ten carry 6.5% to 10%. Sequenced material: sorted CD4+, CD8+, or CD8+CD57+ T cells (not recorded which) from PBMCs. Every receptor here comes from a human donor with severe aplastic anemia or a healthy control (not recorded which). The CDR3 runs from the conserved cysteine through the conserved F or W. A D gene is named only where the DNA matches it firmly. The size of a clone is reported for some rows only, either as once, few or many, or as a class for expanded clones.

D,V,J,size,CDR3,DNA
TRBD2,TRBV2,TRBJ2-7,-,CASRLSGLAYEQYF,TGTGCCAGCAGACTTTCTGGACTAGCGTACGAGCAGTACTTC
-,TRBV10-2,TRBJ2-5,-,CASSGTFRIGNEKLFFGSGTQYF,-
-,TRBV19,TRBJ2-7,-,CASSPGFSYEQYF,TGTGCCAGTAGCCCGGGTTTCTCCTACGAGCAGTACTTC
TRBD2,TRBV11-2,TRBJ2-5,-,CASSPLKREVTKQYF,TGTGCCAGCAGCCCCCTCAAGCGGGAGGTAACTAAGCAGTACTTC
-,TRBV10-2,TRBJ2-5,few,CASSEYGQETQYF,TGCGCCAGCAGTGAGTACGGCCAAGAGACCCAGTACTTC
-,TRBV6-2/TRBV6-3,TRBJ1-5,many,CASTPRGQGGGQPQHF,TGTGCCAGCACCCCCCGCGGGCAGGGAGGCGGTCAGCCCCAGCATTTT
-,TRBV2,TRBJ1-1,many,CASRWTENTEAFF,TGTGCCAGCAGGTGGACAGAGAACACTGAAGCTTTCTTT
TRBD2,TRBV29-1,TRBJ2-2,-,CSVVLAGNTGELFF,TGCAGCGTTGTTCTAGCGGGGAACACCGGGGAGCTGTTTTTT
-,TRBV19,TRBJ1-1,-,CASSIEGSTEAFF,TGTGCCAGTAGTATTGAAGGGTCCACTGAAGCTTTCTTT
-,TRBV9,TRBJ1-2,many,CASSAPDGYTF,TGTGCCAGCAGCGCCCCGGATGGCTACACCTTC
-,TRBV3-1,TRBJ2-2,many,CASSLWTVTGELFF,TGTGCCAGCAGCCTTTGGACGGTCACCGGGGAGCTGTTTTTT
TRBD2,TRBV7-2,TRBJ2-1,many,CASSLEIGGLAREQFF,TGTGCCAGCAGCTTAGAAATCGGGGGACTAGCGAGAGAGCAGTTCTTC
-,TRBV2,TRBJ1-4,once,CASSEGTLKLATNEKLFF,TGTGCCAGCAGTGAAGGGACACTTAAACTTGCAACTAATGAAAAACTGTTTTTT
TRBD1,TRBV6-5,TRBJ2-7,many,CASSRRDRATYEQYF,TGTGCCAGCAGTCGCCGGGACAGAGCTACCTACGAGCAGTACTTC
TRBD1,TRBV6-2/TRBV6-3,TRBJ2-5,many,CASRSSRQGAGTQYF,TGTGCCAGCAGATCCTCTAGACAGGGGGCCGGGACCCAGTACTTC
-,TRBV29-1,TRBJ1-1,-,CSVGGVSTEAFF,TGCAGCGTTGGTGGGGTGAGCACTGAAGCTTTCTTT
TRBD1,TRBV19,TRBJ2-7,-,CASSIRPTGAYEQYF,TGTGCCAGTAGTATTAGACCGACAGGGGCCTACGAGCAGTACTTC
TRBD2,TRBV5-4,TRBJ2-1,-,CASSPGTSGRAAEQFF,TGTGCCAGCAGCCCGGGGACTAGCGGGAGGGCTGCTGAGCAGTTCTTC
-,TRBV6-4,TRBJ1-5,-,CASSGRSDSNQPQHF,TGTGCCAGCAGTGGGCGATCGGATAGCAATCAGCCCCAGCATTTT
-,TRBV30,TRBJ1-4,-,CATSEVLLGEKLFF,TGTGCCACGAGCGAGGTCCTGCTAGGTGAAAAACTGTTTTTT
TRBD1,TRBV2,TRBJ2-7,-,CASRETGGSYEQYF,TGTGCCAGCAGAGAGACAGGGGGTTCCTACGAGCAGTACTTC
-,TRBV7-6,TRBJ1-4,-,CASSPNPPSYPADGEKLFF,TGTGCCAGCAGCCCGAACCCCCCTAGTTACCCTGCGGATGGCGAAAAACTGTTTTTT
-,TRBV5-1,TRBJ2-7,-,CASSETDTLYEQYF,TGCGCCAGCAGCGAGACGGACACCCTCTACGAGCAGTACTTC
-,TRBV2,TRBJ1-6,-,CASSTYNSPLHF,TGTGCCAGCAGTACCTATAATTCACCCCTCCACTTT
-,TRBV10-3,TRBJ2-7,-,CAISEPGYEPYF,TGTGCCATCAGTGAACCGGGCTACGAGCCGTACTTC
-,TRBV6-1,TRBJ1-2,-,CASSEALHRDGYTF,TGTGCCAGCAGTGAAGCGCTTCACAGGGATGGCTACACCTTC
-,TRBV24-1,TRBJ2-3,few,CATTSGDTQYF,TGTGCCACCACATCCGGGGATACGCAGTATTTT
-,TRBV19,TRBJ1-3,-,CASSPNGHSGNTIYF,TGTGCCAGTAGCCCCAACGGACACTCTGGAAACACCATATATTTT
-,TRBV9,TRBJ1-2,-,CASSQDPRTANYGYTF,TGTGCCAGCAGCCAAGATCCGAGGACAGCTAACTATGGCTACACCTTC
-,TRBV15,TRBJ1-6,-,CATSRDSGTNSPLHF,TGTGCCACCAGCAGAGATTCGGGGACGAATTCACCCCTCCACTTT
-,TRBV10-3,TRBJ1-6,-,CAISESVPRSRSPLHF,TGTGCCATCAGTGAGTCGGTACCCAGATCCCGTTCACCCCTCCACTTT
-,TRBV2,TRBJ2-7,once,CASSGLGRYYEQYF,TGTGCCAGCAGTGGGTTGGGCAGGTACTACGAGCAGTACTTC
-,TRBV29-1,TRBJ1-4,many,CSVGSPSGGRSEKLFF,TGCAGCGTTGGAAGCCCTTCGGGGGGGCGGTCGGAAAAACTGTTTTTT
TRBD1,TRBV20-1,TRBJ1-1,few,CSARATRQGNTEAFF,TGCAGTGCTAGAGCCACCAGACAGGGGAACACTGAAGCTTTCTTT
-,TRBV29-1,TRBJ1-2,few,CSVEDPAAYYGYTF,TGCAGCGTTGAAGATCCAGCAGCTTACTATGGCTACACCTTC
TRBD1,TRBV6-1,TRBJ2-7,many,CASSEVGTGMYF,TGTGCCAGCAGTGAAGTTGGGACAGGGATGTACTTC
-,TRBV6-4,TRBJ1-5,-,CASSERENQPQHF,TGTGCCAGCAGTGAGAGGGAAAATCAGCCCCAGCATTTT
TRBD1,TRBV5-5,TRBJ1-2,many,CASSARDSSSGYTF,TGTGCCAGCAGCGCCAGGGACAGCAGTTCTGGCTACACCTTC
TRBD1,TRBV7-8,TRBJ1-1,-,CASRQTGGASEAFF,TGTGCCAGCAGACAAACAGGGGGCGCTTCTGAAGCTTTCTTT
TRBD1,TRBV19,TRBJ1-1,-,CASSKGAMNTEAFF,TGTGCCAGTAGTAAGGGGGCCATGAACACTGAAGCTTTCTTT
TRBD1,TRBV28,TRBJ1-5,-,CASGPQGAGQPQHF,TGTGCCAGCGGCCCTCAGGGGGCTGGGCAGCCCCAGCATTTT
-,TRBV6-1,TRBJ2-7,many,CASMSMSSYEQYF,TGTGCCAGCATGTCGATGAGTTCCTACGAGCAGTACTTC
-,TRBV5-1,TRBJ1-5,many,CASSLLAGDNQPQHF,TGCGCCAGCAGCCTGCTGGCGGGAGACAATCAGCCCCAGCATTTT
-,TRBV27,TRBJ1-5,-,CASRERDRHQPQHF,TGTGCCAGCAGGGAAAGGGATAGACATCAGCCCCAGCATTTT